This record concerns one T cell receptor (beta chain) sequence. The antigen remains unidentified. Using its own MiXCR run on the 5' RACE reads, TCRdb lists one record per CDR3 protein. The sample comprises about 350,000 distinct CDR3 sequences, around 13% of which are singletons, and roughly 20% rests with the top ten. This CDR3 has 12 residues. V shed 8 bases and J 8 bases; nucleotides not matched to a gene: 3. Germline loops: CDR1 SEHNR, CDR2 FQNEAQ (reference sequence). This entry comes from a study of T-cell memory formation after mild COVID-19. The wider study: Clustering of TCRs was largely donor specific. Study-level points and caveats: Nothing confirmed that second-wave clones peaking on day 37 were specific for SARS-CoV-2.

Specimen: PBMCs or a T cell subset sorted from them (not recorded which). The receptor was derived from a man aged 18 to 35 who had mild COVID-19 (a few samples of this study predate the infection). Cell type and time point are not known. The V and J genes are TRBV7-9 and TRBJ2-6; 7 bases line up with TRBD2. CDR3 bases: TGTGCCAGCCACGGGGGGACCAACGTCCTGACTTTC. It translates to CASHGGTNVLTF.